This entry lists 25 T cell receptor beta chains sequenced from one sample in a study of T cells in narcolepsy. Repertoires were generated with immunoSEQ multiplex PCR, while TCRdb's copy carries only in-frame clones and drops some. In the table there are 37,000 or so clones, about 85% of which are singletons. The specimen sequenced was CD45RA- memory CD4+ T cells from PBMCs. The receptor source for this set is a human donor with narcolepsy.

The V and J genes are TRBV7-6 and TRBJ1-6, with D tentatively TRBD1 (6 bases). Per germline, CDR1 SGHVS and CDR2 FNYEAQ. Trimming left V 5 bases short and J 8 bases short, with 13 bases between. The CDR3 totals 14 residues. Here the CDR3 DNA reads TGTGCCAGCAGCGTGATGGGGGCTGATTCACCCCTCCACTTT. It codes for CASSVMGADSPLHF.

This chain's CDR3 is CASSVRQGKETQYF. The CDR3 DNA reads TGTGCCAGCAGCGTACGACAGGGAAAGGAGACCCAGTACTTC. V usage is TRBV9 and J usage is TRBJ2-5; 7 nucleotides match TRBD1. The CDR3 has 14 amino acids. Per germline, CDR1 SGDLS and CDR2 YYNGEE. J was trimmed by 5 bases and V by 1 base; bases with no gene match: 5. Variable domain in full (rest from reference TRBV9 and TRBJ2-5): DSGVTQTPKHLITATGQRVTLRCSPRSGDLSVYWYQQSLDQGLQFLIQYYNGEERAKGNILERFSAQQFPDLHSELNLSSLELGDSALYFCASSVRQGKETQYFGPGTRLLVL.

The chain employs TRBV7-6 and TRBJ1-2, with D uncertain. CDR1 is SGHVS, CDR2 FNYEAQ, per germline. The CDR3 has 12 amino acids. Trimming pared 4 bases from V and 7 bases from J, leaving 10 bases between. CDR3 residues: CASSSDGVGYTF. The CDR3 nucleotides read TGTGCCAGCAGCTCAGACGGGGTTGGCTACACCTTC.

This clone was seen more than once but under ten times. The gene calls are TRBV7-2 and TRBJ1-5; D gene unclear. From germline, CDR1 is SGHTA and CDR2 FQGNSA. The CDR3 runs to 14 residues. The germline V and J ends were trimmed by 0 bases and 3 bases, with 6 bases remaining between them. In DNA, the CDR3 is TGTGCCAGCAGCTTAGCCCGGAACAATCAGCCCCAGCATTTT. Protein: CASSLARNNQPQHF.

The chain has TRBV18 and TRBJ1-5; D gene uncertain. Trimming left V 2 bases short and J 3 bases short, with 2 bases between. Germline CDR1 is KGHSH and CDR2 is LQKENI. The CDR3 loop spans 12 amino acids. Written as DNA, the CDR3 is TGTGCCAGCTCACCAGACAATCAGCCCCAGCATTTT. Its translation is CASSPDNQPQHF.

This rearrangement joins TRBV27 to TRBJ1-6; D remains unclear. There are 15 residues in the CDR3. V shed 3 bases and J shed 2 bases, with 8 bases lying between them. Germline CDR1 and CDR2: MNHEY and SMNVEV (reference sequence). The DNA for the CDR3 is TGTGCCAGCAGTTTCCGGCTAACCTATAATTCACCCCTCCACTTT. Translating gives CASSFRLTYNSPLHF.

This clone has more than one count but fewer than ten. The chain links TRBV19 to TRBJ1-6; 7 bases are a match to TRBD1. From germline, CDR1 is LNHDA and CDR2 SQIVND (reference sequence). After removal of 4 bases from V and 8 bases from J, the junction contained 8 bases not matched to a gene. The CDR3 loop spans 15 amino acids. CDR3 in amino acids: CASSTTRDRDSPLHF. The CDR3 nucleotides read TGTGCCAGTAGTACCACCCGGGACAGAGATTCACCCCTCCACTTT.

The chain uses TRBV19 and TRBJ1-6, with D possibly being TRBD1 (6 bases). This CDR3 spans 14 amino acids. Germline V gene lookup returns CDR1 LNHDA and CDR2 SQIVND (reference sequence). Trimming pared 4 bases from V and 7 bases from J, leaving 11 bases between. The chain's CDR3 is CASSTTGNNSPLHF. The CDR3 DNA reads TGTGCCAGTAGTACCACAGGGAACAATTCACCCCTCCACTTT. Full variable domain (remainder filled in from reference TRBV19 and TRBJ1-6): DGGITQSPKYLFRKEGQNVTLSCEQNLNHDAMYWYRQDPGQGLRLIYYSQIVNDFQKGDIAEGYSVSREKKESFPLTVTSAQKNPTAFYLCASSTTGNNSPLHFGNGTRLTVT.

V and J are TRBV7-2 and TRBJ1-5, with D unresolved. The CDR3 contains 14 residues. CDR1 and CDR2 from the germline V gene are SGHTA and FQGNSA. The germline V and J ends were trimmed by 3 bases and 0 bases, with 6 bases remaining between them. The CDR3 coding sequence is TGTGCCAGCAGCTTTTCTGGTAGCAATCAGCCCCAGCATTTT. It translates to CASSFSGSNQPQHF.

This rearrangement joins TRBV28 to TRBJ1-1; perhaps TRBD1 as D (6 bases). The CDR3 totals 15 residues. The V and J ends lost 4 bases and 0 bases respectively, with 12 bases between them. Germline loops: CDR1 MDHEN, CDR2 SYDVKM. The CDR3 reads CASSSTGFMNTEAFF. CDR3 nucleotide sequence: TGTGCCAGCAGTTCTACAGGGTTCATGAACACTGAAGCTTTCTTT.

This clone has a single count. The chain has TRBV19 and TRBJ1-5; D gene uncertain. Germline assignment: CDR1 LNHDA and CDR2 SQIVND (reference sequence). Trimming took off 4 bases at V and 3 bases at J, with 13 bases between the two ends. The CDR3 contains 15 residues. This chain's CDR3 is CASSKGGGFNQPQHF. The CDR3 bases are TGTGCCAGTAGTAAGGGCGGAGGTTTCAATCAGCCCCAGCATTTT. The variable domain in full, with the rest retrieved from reference TRBV19 and TRBJ1-5, is DGGITQSPKYLFRKEGQNVTLSCEQNLNHDAMYWYRQDPGQGLRLIYYSQIVNDFQKGDIAEGYSVSREKKESFPLTVTSAQKNPTAFYLCASSKGGGFNQPQHFGDGTRLSIL.

The chain uses TRBV29-1 and TRBJ1-1, with a possible D match to TRBD1 (5 bases). Germline V lookup: CDR1 SQVTM, CDR2 ANQGSEA. V shed 7 bases and J shed 5 bases, with 20 bases lying between them. The CDR3 loop spans 14 amino acids. The CDR3 bases are TGCAGCGCCGCCCGTGGGGCGAGTGTGACTGAAGCTTTCTTT. Translated: CSAARGASVTEAFF.

Here the CDR3 reads CASSSQRGGPNEQFF. CDR3 sequence (DNA): TGTGCCAGCAGCTCCCAGCGGGGGGGCCCCAATGAGCAGTTCTTC. The chain joins TRBV7-3 to TRBJ2-1, with 10 nucleotides matching TRBD2. Losses at the gene ends were 4 bases for V and 6 bases for J; bases not matched to a gene: 6. The CDR3 spans 15 residues. From germline, CDR1 is SGHTA and CDR2 FQGTGA.

J is TRBJ1-4 and V is TRBV6-1; no clear D. The V end lost 6 bases, the J end lost 0 bases, and 8 bases lay between the germline ends. CDR3 size: 14 residues. CDR1 is MNHNS and CDR2 is SASEGT in the germline V gene. The CDR3 is CASRAGTTNEKLFF. CDR3 nucleotides: TGTGCCAGCAGGGCGGGGACAACTAATGAAAAACTGTTTTTT.

This chain links TRBV7-2 with TRBJ1-3; 10 bases are shared with TRBD1. J gave up 1 base and V 5 bases, and 5 bases lay outside the gene matches. The CDR3 runs 16 residues. Germline-derived CDR1 and CDR2 are SGHTA and FQGNSA. CDR3 nucleotides: TGTGCCAGCAGCCCGGGGGGACAGGGGTCTGGAAACACCATATATTTT. Its protein product is CASSPGGQGSGNTIYF.

The chain carries TRBV18 and TRBJ2-3; TRBD1 matches at 11 bases. V lost 6 bases, J lost 4 bases, and 6 bases stayed unmatched. This CDR3 has 15 amino acids. Germline V gives CDR1 KGHSH, CDR2 LQKENI. CDR3 amino acids: CASSSGQGASDTQYF. CDR3 sequence (DNA): TGTGCCAGCTCGTCCGGACAGGGGGCATCAGATACGCAGTATTTT.

This rearrangement joins TRBV7-2 to TRBJ1-1; 9 bases align to TRBD1. Per the germline V gene, CDR1 is SGHTA and CDR2 is FQGNSA. V shed 5 bases and J 4 bases; nucleotides not matched to a gene: 5. The CDR3 totals 14 residues. The CDR3 nucleotides read TGTGCCAGCAGCCCCACAGGGGGCCTCACTGAAGCTTTCTTT. Translated, it gives CASSPTGGLTEAFF.

The chain employs TRBV4-2 and TRBJ1-6; D unclear. The CDR3 has 18 residues. Trimming left V 5 bases short and J 0 bases short, with 17 bases between. The germline V gene has CDR1 LGHNA and CDR2 YNFKEQ. CDR3 in amino acids: CASSLGTTGSSYNSPLHF. CDR3 bases: TGTGCCAGCAGCTTGGGAACGACGGGGAGCTCCTATAATTCACCCCTCCACTTT.

V gene TRBV5-4 combines with J gene TRBJ2-3; TRBD1 matches 7 bases. After removal of 4 bases from V and 2 bases from J, the junction contained 10 bases not matched to a gene. The CDR3 length is 16 residues. Germline CDR1 reads SGHNT; CDR2 reads YYREEE (reference sequence). Here the CDR3 reads CASSPPGTASTDTQYF. The CDR3 coding sequence is TGTGCCAGCAGCCCTCCCGGGACAGCGTCCACAGATACGCAGTATTTT. Combining the CDR3 with reference TRBV5-4 and TRBJ2-3 gives the whole variable domain ETGVTQSPTHLIKTRGQQVTLRCSSQSGHNTVSWYQQALGQGPQFIFQYYREEENGRGNFPPRFSGLQFPNYSSELNVNALELDDSALYLCASSPPGTASTDTQYFGPGTRLTVL.

The CDR3 spells CATSRDLADEAFF. In nucleotides, the CDR3 is TGTGCCACCAGCAGAGATCTGGCAGATGAAGCTTTCTTT. V usage is TRBV15 and J usage is TRBJ1-1; D gene ambiguous. V shed 0 bases and J shed 7 bases, with 9 bases lying between them. The germline CDR1 and CDR2 sequences are LNHNV and YYDKDF (reference sequence). The CDR3 runs 13 residues. Looking up the rest from reference TRBV15 and TRBJ1-1 gives the full variable domain: DAMVIQNPRYQVTQFGKPVTLSCSQTLNHNVMYWYQQKSSQAPKLLFHYYDKDFNNEADTPDNFQSRRPNTSFCFLDIRSPGLGDTAMYLCATSRDLADEAFFGQGTRLTVV.

The J gene is TRBJ2-1, the V gene TRBV7-8; no clear D gene. The CDR3 loop spans 12 amino acids. V shed 3 bases and J shed 7 bases, with 7 bases lying between them. The germline gives CDR1 SGHVS, CDR2 FQNEAQ. The CDR3 here is CASSFVGNEQFF. CDR3 bases: TGTGCCAGCAGCTTTGTTGGTAATGAGCAGTTCTTC. The whole variable domain, remainder taken from reference TRBV7-8 and TRBJ2-1, is GAGVSQSPRYKVAKRGQDVALRCDPISGHVSLFWYQQALGQGPEFLTYFQNEAQLDKSGLPSDRFFAERPEGSVSTLKIQRTQQEDSAVYLCASSFVGNEQFFGPGTRLTVL.

The J gene is TRBJ2-1, the V gene TRBV9; D perhaps matches TRBD2 (7 bases). V lost 4 bases and J 1 base, leaving 15 bases between the germline ends. Germline lookup yields CDR1 SGDLS and CDR2 YYNGEE. This CDR3 spans 16 amino acids. The CDR3 spells CASSLSRGASYNEQFF. The DNA of the CDR3 is TGTGCCAGCAGCCTCAGCCGGGGGGCGTCCTACAATGAGCAGTTCTTC.

The rearrangement links TRBV7-9 to TRBJ2-3, with D maybe TRBD2 (6 bases). With 4 bases removed from V and 2 bases from J, the gap between germline ends came to 13 bases. The CDR3 has 15 residues. Germline V lookup: CDR1 SEHNR, CDR2 FQNEAQ (reference sequence). Written as DNA, the CDR3 is TGTGCCAGCAGCTGGGGACTTCCCTACACAGATACGCAGTATTTT. It is translated as CASSWGLPYTDTQYF. The variable domain in full, completed from reference TRBV7-9 and TRBJ2-3, reads DTGVSQNPRHKITKRGQNVTFRCDPISEHNRLYWYRQTLGQGPEFLTYFQNEAQLEKSRLLSDRFSAERPKGSFSTLEIQRTEQGDSAMYLCASSWGLPYTDTQYFGPGTRLTVL.

In its sample, this clone was seen once. The chain carries TRBV30 and TRBJ2-2, with D perhaps TRBD1 (6 bases). V was pared by 0 bases and J by 6 bases, with 17 bases between. Germline CDR1 reads GTSNPN; CDR2 reads SVGIG (reference sequence). The CDR3 is made up of 16 amino acids. Here the CDR3 reads CAWSVFIGQRSGELFF. The CDR3 DNA follows: TGTGCCTGGAGTGTATTTATCGGACAGCGGTCCGGGGAGCTGTTTTTT.

V gene TRBV5-1 combines with J gene TRBJ1-3, with D possibly matching TRBD1 (5 bases). Trimming cost V 4 bases and J 4 bases, with 9 bases left between them. The germline gives CDR1 SGHRS, CDR2 YFSETQ. The CDR3 runs to 13 residues. In nucleotides, the CDR3 is TGCGCCAGCAGCCCTGGGGCCGGAAACACCATATATTTT. This codes for CASSPGAGNTIYF.